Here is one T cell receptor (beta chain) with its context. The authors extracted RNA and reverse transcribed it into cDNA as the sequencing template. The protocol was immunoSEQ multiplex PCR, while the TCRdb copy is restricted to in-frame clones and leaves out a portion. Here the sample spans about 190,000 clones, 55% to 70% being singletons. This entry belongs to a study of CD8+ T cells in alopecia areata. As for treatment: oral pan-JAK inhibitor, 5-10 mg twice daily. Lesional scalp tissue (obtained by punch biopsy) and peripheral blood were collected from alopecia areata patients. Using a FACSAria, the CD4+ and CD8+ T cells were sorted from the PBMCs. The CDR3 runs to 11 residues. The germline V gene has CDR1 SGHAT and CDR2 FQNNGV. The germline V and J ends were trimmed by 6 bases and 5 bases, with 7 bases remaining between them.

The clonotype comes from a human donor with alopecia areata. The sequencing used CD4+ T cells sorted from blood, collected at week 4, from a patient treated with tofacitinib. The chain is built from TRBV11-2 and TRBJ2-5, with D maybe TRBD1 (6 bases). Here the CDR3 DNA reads TGTGCCAGCAGGAGGGGGGAGACCCAGTACTTC. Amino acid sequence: CASRRGETQYF. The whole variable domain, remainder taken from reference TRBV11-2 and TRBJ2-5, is EAGVAQSPRYKIIEKRQSVAFWCNPISGHATLYWYQQILGQGPKLLIQFQNNGVVDDSQLPKDRFSAERLKGVDSTLKIQPAKLEDSAVYLCASRRGETQYFGPGTRLLVL.